Below are 23 T cell receptor beta chains sequenced from a single sample in a study of CXCR3-negative and CXCR3-positive naive CD8 T cells. Study findings and constraints: Naive cells that were CXCR3-positive had more hydrophobic TRB CDR3s (compared with CXCR3-negative naive cells).

5' RACE with UMI labels generated the TRB cDNA libraries. Each CDR3 protein gets one entry in TCRdb, which reprocessed the 5' RACE reads and gives no DNA. This table holds under 90,000 distinct CDR3 sequences. These TCRs' antigens remain unknown. The sequencing sample was made of naive CXCR3+ CD8+ T cells from blood. Subset defined: CD45RO-CCR7+CD27+CD95- naive CD8+ T cells expressing CXCR3 (TNR3+). These TCRs come from a human donor in good health. Some clones in this sample may be carry-over from other donors' samples.

This chain links TRBV27 with TRBJ2-1; TCRdb returns TRBD1, unconfirmable since there is no DNA. The CDR3 is 14 amino acids. The V gene's germline CDR1 is MNHEY and CDR2 SMNVEV (reference sequence). CDR3 sequence reads: CASSFPGGYNEQFF.

The gene calls are TRBV7-3 and TRBJ2-3; TCRdb outputs TRBD2, but without DNA this stays unchecked. The germline gives CDR1 SGHTA, CDR2 FQGTGA. The CDR3 loop spans 15 amino acids. The CDR3 here is CASSSSGGAVDTQYF.

The rearrangement uses TRBV2 and TRBJ2-7; TCRdb outputs TRBD1, but without DNA this stays unchecked. CDR1 is SNHLY, CDR2 FYNNEI, per germline. The CDR3 covers 14 residues. This CDR3 reads CASWMTGTSYEQYF. Complete variable domain (other parts from reference TRBV2 and TRBJ2-7): EPEVTQTPSHQVTQMGQEVILRCVPISNHLYFYWYRQILGQKVEFLVSFYNNEISEKSEIFDDQFSVERPDGSNFTLKIRSTKLEDSAMYFCASWMTGTSYEQYFGPGTRLTVT.

Here the CDR3 reads CASSQEFRDTQYF. The rearrangement links TRBV4-2 to TRBJ2-3. In germline, CDR1 is LGHNA, CDR2 YNFKEQ. This CDR3 comprises 13 residues.

The chain couples TRBV15 to TRBJ1-2. Germline V lookup: CDR1 LNHNV, CDR2 YYDKDF (reference sequence). The CDR3 length is 14 residues. CDR3 region: CATSRDRPISGYTF.

The chain uses TRBV7-2 and TRBJ2-1; the D gene TCRdb calls, TRBD1, cannot be checked with no DNA. The germline V gene encodes CDR1 SGHTA and CDR2 FQGNSA. This CDR3 contains 14 residues. The CDR3 spells CASSSGGIYNEQFF.

This chain joins TRBV6-6 and TRBJ2-6. The CDR3 has 12 residues. Per the germline V gene, CDR1 is MNHNY and CDR2 is SVGAGI (reference sequence). CDR3 in amino acids: CATLSGANVLTF.

The chain employs TRBV7-9 and TRBJ1-3; TCRdb calls TRBD1, which cannot be checked without DNA. Germline V gene lookup returns CDR1 SEHNR and CDR2 FQNEAQ (reference sequence). This CDR3 contains 16 residues. The CDR3 here is CASSLDGTNSGNTIYF.

The rearrangement uses TRBV11-2 and TRBJ1-5. Germline CDR1 and CDR2: SGHAT and FQNNGV. This CDR3 spans 15 amino acids. CDR3 residues: CASSLDWGADQPQHF.

V is TRBV20-1 and J is TRBJ2-5; TCRdb's assignment of TRBD1 cannot be checked, as there is no DNA. Germline CDR1 reads DFQATT; CDR2 reads SNEGSKA (reference sequence). This CDR3 contains 15 residues. This CDR3 reads CSARSRDREGETQYF.

This chain uses TRBV6-2 or TRBV6-3 with TRBJ2-2. CDR3 size: 13 residues. Per the germline V gene, CDR1 is MNHEY and CDR2 is SVGEGT. CDR3 amino acids: CASSYFGTGELFF.

V is TRBV7-9 and J is TRBJ2-7. CDR3 length: 14 amino acids. CDR1 and CDR2 from the germline V gene are SEHNR and FQNEAQ (reference sequence). CDR3 in amino acids: CASSSSESSYEQYF.

The genes are TRBV10-3 and TRBJ2-7. Germline V gives CDR1 ENHRY, CDR2 SYGVKD. The CDR3 loop spans 15 amino acids. This CDR3 is CAISELTSDSYEQYF.

The chain is built from TRBV4-2 and TRBJ1-1; lacking DNA, the TRBD1 call made by TCRdb goes unchecked. Per the germline V gene, CDR1 is LGHNA and CDR2 is YNFKEQ. CDR3 length: 12 amino acids. CDR3 region: CASSQAGGEAFF.

This chain uses TRBV6-2 or TRBV6-3 with TRBJ2-7; without DNA, the TCRdb call of TRBD1 cannot be checked. The germline V gene encodes CDR1 MNHEY and CDR2 SVGEGT. This CDR3 has 13 amino acids. CDR3 sequence reads: CASSYDSRYEQYF.

V gene TRBV3-1 combines with J gene TRBJ2-5; TCRdb lists TRBD2, though no DNA is available to test this call. Looked up from germline, CDR1 is LGHDT and CDR2 is YNNKEL (reference sequence). The CDR3 covers 13 residues. The CDR3 reads CASSRDSRETQYF.

The chain carries TRBV7-9 and TRBJ2-1. The CDR3 runs to 15 residues. Germline V gene data show CDR1 as SEHNR and CDR2 as FQNEAQ (reference sequence). CDR3 in amino acids: CASSLGASSYNEQFF.

The chain has TRBV28 and TRBJ2-7; TCRdb designates TRBD2, a call that cannot be tested without DNA. Germline V gene data show CDR1 as MDHEN and CDR2 as SYDVKM. The CDR3 is made up of 15 amino acids. This CDR3 is CASSLTGTTTYEQYF.

The rearrangement joins TRBV6-1 to TRBJ2-3; TCRdb calls TRBD1, which cannot be checked without DNA. CDR1 and CDR2 (germline): MNHNS, SASEGT. CDR3 length: 15 amino acids. The CDR3 sequence: CASSEDAGGTDTQYF.

The chain uses TRBV6-6 and TRBJ2-7; the D call from TCRdb, TRBD1, cannot be confirmed without DNA. The CDR3 spans 13 residues. CDR1 MNHNY and CDR2 SVGAGI come from the germline V gene (reference sequence). Here the CDR3 reads CASSSTGGYEQYF.

The chain employs TRBV28 and TRBJ2-7; the TCRdb D gene call, TRBD2, has no DNA to confirm it. From germline, CDR1 is MDHEN and CDR2 SYDVKM. This CDR3 has 15 residues. The CDR3 is CASRPGLAGFYEQYF. The variable domain in full, with the rest retrieved from reference TRBV28 and TRBJ2-7, is DVKVTQSSRYLVKRTGEKVFLECVQDMDHENMFWYRQDPGLGLRLIYFSYDVKMKEKGDIPEGYSVSREKKERFSLILESASTNQTSMYLCASRPGLAGFYEQYFGPGTRLTVT.

This sequence joins TRBV20-1 and TRBJ1-1; TCRdb's D call, TRBD1, is unchecked because there is no DNA. This CDR3 has 13 amino acids. CDR1 and CDR2 from the germline V gene are DFQATT and SNEGSKA (reference sequence). CDR3 in amino acids: CSASDRENTEAFF.

V gene TRBV29-1 combines with J gene TRBJ2-2. CDR3 length: 12 residues. Germline values: CDR1 SQVTM, CDR2 ANQGSEA. This CDR3 is CSVMGYTGELFF.